The source of this T cell receptor (beta chain) is a study of blood T cell repertoires in COVID-19. Study-level information: Samples came from the United States, Italy and Spain, spanning acute and convalescent COVID-19.

Study processing details: By means of reference gene primer amplification, nucleated cell counts were estimated. Sequencing was performed with immunoSEQ multiplex PCR; in TCRdb, only in-frame clones are kept and a portion is missing. The DNA gave D and trimming, while V, J and clone size come from that table. Of roughly 250,000 clones listed, around nine tenths are singletons. The age range of participants was about 18 to 90 years, with residence in about 25 US areas. Participants were placed into cohorts based on the clinical history they reported. Trimming left V 7 bases short and J 10 bases short, with 14 bases between. CDR1 is MNHEY and CDR2 is SMNVEV in the germline V gene (reference sequence). The CDR3 has 13 amino acids.

The sample consisted of PBMCs or T cells enriched from blood (not recorded which). V and J are TRBV27 and TRBJ1-6; possibly TRBD1 for D (5 bases). This clonotype was obtained from a woman aged 45-60 years who had recovered from COVID-19. CDR3 nucleotide sequence: TGTGCCAGCAAGCCCTCTGGGGGGTCACCCCTCCACTTT. This codes for CASKPSGGSPLHF.